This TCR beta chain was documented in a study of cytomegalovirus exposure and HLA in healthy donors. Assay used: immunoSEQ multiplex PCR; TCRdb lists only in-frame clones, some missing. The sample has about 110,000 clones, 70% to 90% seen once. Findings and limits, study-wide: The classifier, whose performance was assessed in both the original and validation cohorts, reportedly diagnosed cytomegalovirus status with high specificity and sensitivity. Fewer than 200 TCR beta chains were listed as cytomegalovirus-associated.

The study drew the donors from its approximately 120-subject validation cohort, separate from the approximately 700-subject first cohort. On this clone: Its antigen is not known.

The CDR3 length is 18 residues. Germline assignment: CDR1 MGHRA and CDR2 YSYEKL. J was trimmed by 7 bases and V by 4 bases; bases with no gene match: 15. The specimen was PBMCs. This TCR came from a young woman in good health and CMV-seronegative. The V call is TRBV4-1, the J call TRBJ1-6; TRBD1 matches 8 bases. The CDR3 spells CASSRTQGQGGSNSPLHF. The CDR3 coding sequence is TGCGCCAGCAGCCGAACTCAAGGACAGGGCGGTTCAAATTCACCCCTCCACTTT.